This T cell receptor beta chain came from a study of shared clonotypes between healthy human individuals. J was trimmed by 15 bases and V by 0 bases; bases with no gene match: 12. The V gene's germline CDR1 is SGDLS and CDR2 YYNGEE. This CDR3 has 16 amino acids. For this clone: Its antigen is not identified.

The method was immunoSEQ multiplex PCR; TCRdb's version includes in-frame clones alone and lacks a portion of them. The sample carries about 690,000 clones, about 92% recorded once. Broader study findings: Across subsets, estimated richness was generally greater for naive than for memory populations. Shared clonotypes: about 4.6% naive CD4, around 3.7% naive CD8, about 2.5% memory CD4, roughly 0.4% memory CD8. Sampling covered nothing but blood. Tissue TCR repertoires likely differ from those found in blood.

Both CD45RO+ cells and CCR7-negative CD45RA+ TemRA cells were combined to make up CD8 memory. The sample consisted of memory CD8+ T cells from PBMCs. The subset denotes: CD45RO+ cells pooled with CCR7-negative TemRA cells. This TCR was recovered from a man between 18 and 35 years old in good health. Some clones in this sample may be carry-over from other donors' samples. This chain uses TRBV9 with TRBJ2-1, with 13 bases that match TRBD2. CDR3 nucleotide sequence: TGTGCCAGCAGCGTAGATGTTGGACTAGCGGGAGACGGTCGGTTCTTC. Translation gives CASSVDVGLAGDGRFF.